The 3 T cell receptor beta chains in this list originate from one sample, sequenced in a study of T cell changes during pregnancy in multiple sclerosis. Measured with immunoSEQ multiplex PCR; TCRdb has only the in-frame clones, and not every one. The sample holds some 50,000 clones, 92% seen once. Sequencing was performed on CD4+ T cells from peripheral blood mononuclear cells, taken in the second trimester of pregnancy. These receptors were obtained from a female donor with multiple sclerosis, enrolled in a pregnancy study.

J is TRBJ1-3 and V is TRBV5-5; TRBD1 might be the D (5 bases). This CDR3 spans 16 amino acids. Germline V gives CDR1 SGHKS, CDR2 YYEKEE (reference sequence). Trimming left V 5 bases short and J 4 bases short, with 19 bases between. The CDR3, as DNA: TGTGCCAGCAGTTTTGACAGACCCTTTTCAGGAAACACCATATATTTT. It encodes CASSFDRPFSGNTIYF.

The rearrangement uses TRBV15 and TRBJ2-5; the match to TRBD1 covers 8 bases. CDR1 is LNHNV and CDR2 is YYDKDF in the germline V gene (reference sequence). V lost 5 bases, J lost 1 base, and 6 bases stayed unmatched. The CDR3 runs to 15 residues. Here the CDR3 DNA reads TGTGCCACCAGCGGCGCCGGGACAGGCCAAGAGACCCAGTACTTC. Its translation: CATSGAGTGQETQYF. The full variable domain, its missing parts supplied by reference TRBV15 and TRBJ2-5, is DAMVIQNPRYQVTQFGKPVTLSCSQTLNHNVMYWYQQKSSQAPKLLFHYYDKDFNNEADTPDNFQSRRPNTSFCFLDIRSPGLGDTAMYLCATSGAGTGQETQYFGPGTRLLVL.

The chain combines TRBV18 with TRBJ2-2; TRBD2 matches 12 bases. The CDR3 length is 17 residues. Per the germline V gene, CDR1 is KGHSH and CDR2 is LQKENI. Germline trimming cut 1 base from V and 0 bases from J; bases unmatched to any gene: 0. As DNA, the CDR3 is TGTGCCAGCTCACCACGGACTAGCGGGGCGAACACCGGGGAGCTGTTTTTT. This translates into CASSPRTSGANTGELFF.